One sample yielded the 20 T cell receptor beta chains listed below, sequenced in a study of TIL therapy for anti-PD-1-resistant metastatic lung cancer. Time point in this sample: pre-treatment sample, taken before nivolumab and TIL therapy. The tumor samples were excised metastases, mostly pleural nodules or supraclavicular lymph nodes. The libraries were made with immunoSEQ v3. The table came from immunoSEQ multiplex PCR; TCRdb's copy has only in-frame clones and leaves some out. This sample has more than 90,000 clones; around three fifths occur once, and the top ten carry about a tenth. Sequenced material: tumor tissue, taken at baseline. These receptors were taken from a person between 25 and 80 years old with non-small cell lung cancer.

The chain employs TRBV5-1 and TRBJ1-1; D perhaps matches TRBD1 (5 bases). This CDR3 has 15 residues. V lost 5 bases and J lost 3, with 17 bases in between. Germline assignment: CDR1 SGHRS and CDR2 YFSETQ. CDR3 amino acids: CASSRGAGWDTEAFF. The CDR3 DNA reads as TGCGCCAGCAGTCGCGGGGCCGGGTGGGACACTGAAGCTTTCTTT.

The rearrangement joins TRBV5-3 to TRBJ2-3; TRBD1 might be the D (6 bases). TRBV5-3 belongs to the ORF category, with a function that is uncertain. The CDR3 contains 16 residues. V gave up 4 bases and J gave up 2 bases, with 17 bases separating them. CDR3 residues: CARSSPGVSITDTQYF. The DNA of the CDR3 is TGTGCCAGAAGCAGTCCAGGGGTTTCTATCACAGATACGCAGTATTTT.

This clone was observed a handful of times. The chain links TRBV7-2 to TRBJ1-5; 7 positions match TRBD1. The CDR3 runs 16 residues. The V gene's germline CDR1 is SGHTA and CDR2 FQGNSA. The V and J ends lost 2 bases and 1 base, in that order; junction bases with no gene match: 5. CDR3 protein: CASSLTGTESNQPQHF. The DNA of the CDR3 is TGTGCCAGCAGCTTAACCGGGACAGAGAGCAATCAGCCCCAGCATTTT.

The chain combines TRBV28 with TRBJ1-3; D gene ambiguous. Trimming took off 2 bases at V and 7 bases at J, with 9 bases between the two ends. The germline gives CDR1 MDHEN, CDR2 SYDVKM. The CDR3 consists of 13 residues. The chain's CDR3 is CASSLPPPNTIYF. Here the CDR3 DNA reads TGTGCCAGCAGTTTACCCCCCCCCAACACCATATATTTT.

The chain has TRBV24-1 and TRBJ2-2; 7 bases are a match to TRBD1. Germline V gene sequence: CDR1 KGHDR, CDR2 SFDVKD. The CDR3 is made up of 18 amino acids. Trimming cost V 9 bases and J 3 bases; bases outside gene matches: 18. CDR3 nucleotides: TGTGCCACCGGGCGAACCCCCCTGGGAGACAGGGACACCGGGGAGCTGTTTTTT. This codes for CATGRTPLGDRDTGELFF.

The chain has TRBV29-1 and TRBJ2-2; D gene uncertain. Germline V lookup: CDR1 SQVTM, CDR2 ANQGSEA. V was clipped by 2 bases and J by 0 bases, with 1 base between them. The CDR3 has 12 residues. The CDR3 nucleotides read TGCAGCGTTGAATCGAACACCGGGGAGCTGTTTTTT. As protein: CSVESNTGELFF.

The V call is TRBV18, the J call TRBJ2-5, with unresolved D. Germline V gene data show CDR1 as KGHSH and CDR2 as LQKENI. The CDR3 extends over 13 amino acids. V shed 2 bases and J shed 3 bases, with 7 bases lying between them. The CDR3 here is CASSPGVKETQYF. The CDR3 nucleotides are TGTGCCAGCTCACCAGGGGTAAAAGAGACCCAGTACTTC. Complete variable domain (other parts from reference TRBV18 and TRBJ2-5): NAGVMQNPRHLVRRRGQEARLRCSPMKGHSHVYWYRQLPEEGLKFMVYLQKENIIDESGMPKERFSAEFPKEGPSILRIQQVVRGDSAAYFCASSPGVKETQYFGPGTRLLVL.

The chain uses TRBV30 and TRBJ1-5; D is possibly TRBD1 (5 bases). Per the germline V gene, CDR1 is GTSNPN and CDR2 is SVGIG (reference sequence). The V end was cut by 1 base, the J end by 3 bases, with 13 bases between. The CDR3 covers 15 residues. The CDR3 region has the DNA TGTGCCTGGAGTGGGGGCTGGCAGGTCAATCAGCCCCAGCATTTT. It codes for CAWSGGWQVNQPQHF.

The chain employs TRBV11-2 and TRBJ1-1; no clear D gene. Germline V lookup: CDR1 SGHAT, CDR2 FQNNGV. V shed 1 base and J shed 6 bases, with 6 bases lying between them. This CDR3 has 12 residues. This chain's CDR3 is CASSLVWAEAFF. In nucleotides, the CDR3 is TGTGCCAGCAGCTTAGTTTGGGCTGAAGCTTTCTTT.

V and J are TRBV5-4 and TRBJ2-7; 9 nucleotides match TRBD2. The CDR3 consists of 16 residues. V was pared by 3 bases and J by 7 bases, with 14 bases of the junction left unmatched. Germline CDR1 reads SGHNT; CDR2 reads YYREEE (reference sequence). CDR3 loop: CASSSPAREGLREQYF. For the CDR3, the DNA is TGTGCCAGCAGCTCGCCCGCGCGGGAGGGCTTGAGGGAGCAGTACTTC.

This clone appeared once. The V and J genes are TRBV24-1 and TRBJ2-1; 12 positions match TRBD2. CDR3 length: 14 residues. With V trimmed by 7 bases and J by 4 bases, 1 base remained unmatched. Looked up from germline, CDR1 is KGHDR and CDR2 is SFDVKD. CDR3 DNA sequence: TGTGCCACCAGCGGGACTAGCGGGTACAATGAGCAGTTCTTC. The encoded protein is CATSGTSGYNEQFF.

This chain joins TRBV27 and TRBJ2-7, with TRBD1 matching 8 bases. The CDR3 contains 14 residues. Germline CDR1 and CDR2: MNHEY and SMNVEV (reference sequence). Trimming removed 6 bases from V and 3 bases from J; junction bases left unmatched: 7. In nucleotides, the CDR3 is TGTGCCAGCAGCCCCGTGGACAGGGTCTACGAGCAGTACTTC. Translated, it gives CASSPVDRVYEQYF.

J is TRBJ2-5 and V is TRBV7-9; 9 bases line up with TRBD2. Germline CDR1 reads SEHNR; CDR2 reads FQNEAQ (reference sequence). With V trimmed by 4 bases and J by 3 bases, 6 bases remained unmatched. There are 15 residues in the CDR3. The CDR3 bases are TGTGCCAGCAGCTGGTCTAGCGGGATTAAAGAGACCCAGTACTTC. As protein: CASSWSSGIKETQYF.

This clone was detected ten times or more. V and J are TRBV7-3 and TRBJ2-1, with 13 bases lining up with TRBD2. From germline, CDR1 is SGHTA and CDR2 FQGTGA. The CDR3 totals 15 residues. The junction had 4 bases not matched to a gene; V was cut back by 5 bases and J by 6 bases. The CDR3 reads CASSQGTSGINEQFF. The CDR3, as DNA: TGTGCCAGCAGCCAAGGGACTAGCGGGATCAATGAGCAGTTCTTC. The full variable domain, its missing parts supplied by reference TRBV7-3 and TRBJ2-1, is GAGVSQTPSNKVTEKGKYVELRCDPISGHTALYWYRQSLGQGPEFLIYFQGTGAADDSGLPNDRFFAVRPEGSVSTLKIQRTERGDSAVYLCASSQGTSGINEQFFGPGTRLTVL.

In this sample, this clone turned up a few times. The chain recombines TRBV18 with TRBJ2-7, with D possibly matching TRBD1 (6 bases). This CDR3 has 14 residues. V lost 6 bases and J lost 6, with 18 bases in between. Per germline, CDR1 KGHSH and CDR2 LQKENI. This chain's CDR3 is CASSRQVDPREQYF. The CDR3 DNA is TGTGCCAGCTCGCGACAGGTTGACCCCCGCGAGCAGTACTTC.

V is TRBV11-3 and J is TRBJ2-1; 14 nucleotides agree with TRBD2. Unmatched junction bases numbered 1, after V lost 2 bases and J lost 7 bases. The CDR3 spans 15 residues. The germline V gene encodes CDR1 SGHNT and CDR2 YENEEA. CDR3 sequence (DNA): TGTGCCAGCAGCTTACGGACTAGCGGGAGGAATGAGCAGTTCTTC. Encoded protein: CASSLRTSGRNEQFF.

This clone has just a few counts. The V and J genes are TRBV5-1 and TRBJ2-2, with unresolved D. V lost 6 bases, J lost 7 bases, and 13 bases lay in between. The CDR3 contains 13 residues. The germline V gene encodes CDR1 SGHRS and CDR2 YFSETQ. The CDR3 sequence: CASNLFPDGELFF. CDR3 nucleotides: TGCGCCAGCAACCTCTTCCCGGACGGGGAGCTGTTTTTT.

The V gene is TRBV27, the J gene TRBJ2-3; 9 bases are a match to TRBD1. Germline V gene lookup returns CDR1 MNHEY and CDR2 SMNVEV (reference sequence). CDR3 size: 15 residues. Losses at the gene ends were 5 bases for V and 1 base for J; bases not matched to a gene: 4. CDR3 residues: CASSTRDRGTDTQYF. The CDR3 DNA is TGTGCCAGCAGTACCCGGGACAGGGGCACAGATACGCAGTATTTT.

The V call is TRBV14, the J call TRBJ2-7; 10 positions agree with TRBD1. The CDR3 totals 16 residues. The V and J ends lost 4 bases and 0 bases, in that order; junction bases with no gene match: 6. CDR1 and CDR2 (germline): SGHDN, FVKESK. CDR3 amino acids: CASSLSGQGPSYEQYF. The CDR3 DNA reads as TGTGCCAGCAGCCTTTCGGGACAGGGGCCCTCCTACGAGCAGTACTTC.

This clone was seen a handful of times. The chain has TRBV25-1 and TRBJ2-3; 9 bases align to TRBD2. CDR1 is MGHDK, CDR2 SYGVNS, per germline. The V segment lost 5 bases and the J segment 8 bases; nucleotides outside the gene matches: 5. The CDR3 consists of 13 residues. As DNA, the CDR3 is TGTGCCAGCAGTTATAGCGGGAGCGGTACGCAGTATTTT. This codes for CASSYSGSGTQYF.